These 24 T cell receptor beta chains were all obtained from the same sample, sequenced in a study of T cell clonotyping in hematopoietic cell transplantation. TCRdb's copy holds only in-frame clones and misses some; the assay was immunoSEQ multiplex PCR. This table holds about 1,200 clones, almost 50% found once. The sequencing used PBMCs, collected 180 days after allogeneic stem cell transplant. The receptors were gathered from a male patient aged 45-60 years who had an allogeneic stem cell transplant from an unrelated donor, so T cells may come from the graft donor. Some clones in this sample may be carry-over from other donors' samples.

The chain employs TRBV14 and TRBJ1-2; tentatively, D is TRBD1 (6 bases). The CDR3 sequence is 14 residues long. Germline V gene data show CDR1 as SGHDN and CDR2 as FVKESK. V dropped 2 bases and J dropped 5 bases, with 12 bases sitting between them. CDR3 residues: CASSQLSQGYGYTF. In nucleotides, the CDR3 is TGTGCCAGCAGCCAACTCAGCCAGGGGTATGGCTACACCTTC. Full variable domain (remainder filled in from reference TRBV14 and TRBJ1-2): EAGVTQFPSHSVIEKGQTVTLRCDPISGHDNLYWYRRVMGKEIKFLLHFVKESKQDESGMPNNRFLAERTGGTYSTLKVQPAELEDSGVYFCASSQLSQGYGYTFGSGTRLTVV.

The rearrangement links TRBV21-1 to TRBJ2-6; the D segment call TRBD1 is taken from the table without a DNA check. TRBV21-1 is listed as a pseudogene. This CDR3 has 15 amino acids. The CDR3 here is CASSKEGSGANVLTF. The CDR3 DNA reads TGTGCCAGCAGCAAAGAGGGGTCTGGGGCCAACGTCCTGACTTTC.

This clone appeared a few times. The genes are TRBV14 and TRBJ1-6; the D is unclear. This CDR3 has 14 residues. The V gene's germline CDR1 is SGHDN and CDR2 FVKESK. V was clipped by 2 bases and J by 9 bases, with 11 bases between them. The CDR3 reads CASSQNHVASPLHF. CDR3 DNA sequence: TGTGCCAGCAGCCAAAACCATGTGGCTTCACCCCTCCACTTT.

This chain links TRBV25-1 with TRBJ2-5, with D perhaps matching TRBD1 (6 bases). Germline CDR1 is MGHDK and CDR2 is SYGVNS. The V gene lost 1 base and the J gene lost 7 bases, with 10 bases spanning the gap. This CDR3 has 13 amino acids. The CDR3 loop is CASSEFGGATQYF. The CDR3, as DNA: TGTGCCAGCAGTGAATTTGGGGGCGCGACCCAGTACTTC.

This clone is deemed large. The chain links TRBV2 to TRBJ1-2; 9 positions match TRBD1. V lost 6 bases, J lost 4 bases, and 9 bases stayed unmatched. The CDR3 covers 15 residues. Germline CDR1 SNHLY, CDR2 FYNNEI. The CDR3 region has the DNA TGTGCCAGCAGCGGCCGGGACAGGGTGCCCTATGGCTACACCTTC. It codes for CASSGRDRVPYGYTF. Looking up the rest from reference TRBV2 and TRBJ1-2 gives the full variable domain: EPEVTQTPSHQVTQMGQEVILRCVPISNHLYFYWYRQILGQKVEFLVSFYNNEISEKSEIFDDQFSVERPDGSNFTLKIRSTKLEDSAMYFCASSGRDRVPYGYTFGSGTRLTVV.

This clone was recorded once. The rearrangement uses TRBV5-1 and TRBJ2-5, with 10 bases matching TRBD1. This CDR3 is built from 14 residues. Germline V gene data show CDR1 as SGHRS and CDR2 as YFSETQ. V lost 2 bases, J lost 3 bases, and 1 base stayed unmatched. For the CDR3, the DNA is TGCGCCAGCAGCTTCGGGACAGGGGAAGAGACCCAGTACTTC. Its protein is CASSFGTGEETQYF. Together with reference TRBV5-1 and TRBJ2-5, the CDR3 gives the full variable domain: KAGVTQTPRYLIKTRGQQVTLSCSPISGHRSVSWYQQTPGQGLQFLFEYFSETQRNKGNFPGRFSGRQFSNSRSEMNVSTLELGDSALYLCASSFGTGEETQYFGPGTRLLVL.

The V gene is TRBV29-1, the J gene TRBJ2-5, with D possibly TRBD2 on 6 matching bases. V was shortened by 5 bases and J by 5 bases, with 12 bases between the two germline ends. Germline loops: CDR1 SQVTM, CDR2 ANQGSEA. CDR3 length: 12 amino acids. The CDR3 DNA reads TGCAGCGTTAGAGGGGAGGTGGAGACCCAGTACTTC. Its translation is CSVRGEVETQYF.

The chain recombines TRBV30 with TRBJ1-5; D not resolved. The CDR3 is 13 amino acids. The germline V gene encodes CDR1 GTSNPN and CDR2 SVGIG (reference sequence). V shed 0 bases and J shed 4 bases, with 7 bases lying between them. CDR3 in DNA: TGTGCCTGGAGTGTGCTAGGAAATCAGCCCCAGCATTTT. Its protein product is CAWSVLGNQPQHF.

This clone has a handful of counts. J is TRBJ2-7 and V is TRBV4-1; no reliable D call. Germline lookup yields CDR1 MGHRA and CDR2 YSYEKL. The CDR3 loop spans 18 amino acids. Trimming left V 0 bases short and J 0 bases short, with 18 bases between. The CDR3 loop reads CASSQEYGWQVDSYEQYF. The CDR3 DNA follows: TGCGCCAGCAGCCAAGAATACGGCTGGCAGGTAGACTCCTACGAGCAGTACTTC.

In its sample, this clone was seen a few times. V usage is TRBV7-8 and J usage is TRBJ2-1, with 9 bases lining up with TRBD2. The germline V gene has CDR1 SGHVS and CDR2 FQNEAQ. J lost 5 bases, V lost 5 bases, and 4 bases had no gene match. The CDR3 runs 14 residues. CDR3 amino acids: CASSGLAGNNEQFF. As DNA, the CDR3 is TGTGCCAGCAGCGGGCTAGCGGGGAACAATGAGCAGTTCTTC.

This clone has only a few counts. The chain combines TRBV5-4 with TRBJ2-7; D perhaps matches TRBD1 (5 bases). Trimming removed 2 bases at V and 6 bases at J, with 9 bases between. The germline gives CDR1 SGHNT, CDR2 YYREEE (reference sequence). CDR3 size: 12 residues. This CDR3 reads CASSFQGLEQYF. For the CDR3, the DNA is TGTGCCAGCAGCTTTCAGGGTCTCGAGCAGTACTTC.

By share, this clone ranks as large (0.1 to 1%). In nucleotides, the CDR3 is TGTGCCTGGAGTGAAGGGAGCACCGGGGAGCTGTTTTTT. This sequence encodes CAWSEGSTGELFF. This chain links TRBV30 with TRBJ2-2, with a possible D match to TRBD2 (5 bases). Between the trimmed V and J ends, which lost 1 base and 4 bases, there was a span of 7 bases. The CDR3 is 13 amino acids. Germline V gene data show CDR1 as GTSNPN and CDR2 as SVGIG (reference sequence).

CDR3 amino acids: CASSFTGEGYEQYF. Here the CDR3 DNA reads TGTGCCAGCAGCTTTACAGGGGAAGGCTACGAGCAGTACTTC. J is TRBJ2-7 and V is TRBV7-6, with 7 bases fitting TRBD1. This CDR3 contains 14 residues. V shed 3 bases and J 3 bases; nucleotides not matched to a gene: 5. Germline V gives CDR1 SGHVS, CDR2 FNYEAQ.

This chain connects TRBV6-6 to TRBJ1-3, with D unresolved. Germline lookup yields CDR1 MNHNY and CDR2 SVGAGI (reference sequence). The CDR3 sequence is 13 residues long. Trimming removed 5 bases at V and 2 bases at J, with 7 bases between. This chain's CDR3 is CASSNRTGNTIYF. CDR3 in DNA: TGTGCCAGCAGTAATAGGACTGGAAACACCATATATTTT.

The chain is built from TRBV29-1 and TRBJ1-2; TRBD1 is a possible D gene (6 bases). The germline V gene has CDR1 SQVTM and CDR2 ANQGSEA. Between the trimmed V and J ends, which lost 7 bases and 11 bases, there was a span of 23 bases. The CDR3 length is 13 residues. This CDR3 reads CSEEQGTNGVYTF. In DNA, the CDR3 is TGCAGCGAAGAACAGGGTACTAACGGGGTTTACACCTTC.

The chain combines TRBV25-1 with TRBJ1-2; no firm D call. The germline gives CDR1 MGHDK, CDR2 SYGVNS. Trimming took 4 bases from V and 4 from J, leaving 10 bases between them. The CDR3 is 13 amino acids. CDR3 loop: CASSGSQAYGYTF. CDR3 coding DNA: TGTGCCAGCAGTGGTAGTCAGGCCTATGGCTACACCTTC.

This clone was recorded only once. The chain joins TRBV14 to TRBJ1-6, with D uncertain. Trimming stripped 1 base from V and 7 bases from J, with 2 bases between. The V gene's germline CDR1 is SGHDN and CDR2 FVKESK. The length of the CDR3 is 12 residues. The chain's CDR3 is CASSQGNSPLHF. CDR3 in DNA: TGTGCCAGCAGCCAAGGAAATTCACCCCTCCACTTT.

This chain connects TRBV11-3 to TRBJ1-6, with D unclear. The CDR3 spans 13 residues. Trimming stripped 1 base from V and 8 bases from J, with 6 bases between. Germline CDR1 is SGHNT and CDR2 is YENEEA. The CDR3 is CASSLGLDSPLHF. The CDR3 nucleotides are TGTGCCAGCAGCTTAGGGTTGGATTCACCCCTCCACTTT.

The chain couples TRBV5-6 to TRBJ2-2, with TRBD1 matching 10 bases. There are 16 residues in the CDR3. V was clipped by 1 base and J by 6 bases; unmatched bases: 6. Germline CDR1 and CDR2: SGHDT and YYEEEE. CDR3 loop: CASSLLRQGAAGELFF. CDR3 in DNA: TGTGCCAGCAGCTTGCTCCGACAGGGGGCCGCCGGGGAGCTGTTTTTT.

Only a few counts were recorded for this clone. The chain recombines TRBV4-1 with TRBJ2-7; 7 bases fit TRBD1. V dropped 0 bases and J dropped 0; count of bases not matched to a gene: 2. The CDR3 runs to 15 residues. Germline V gives CDR1 MGHRA, CDR2 YSYEKL. This CDR3 reads CASSQEGQLSYEQYF. CDR3 in DNA: TGCGCCAGCAGCCAAGAGGGACAGCTCTCCTACGAGCAGTACTTC.

The rearrangement joins TRBV25-1 to TRBJ2-7; 9 bases align to TRBD1. Germline V gene lookup returns CDR1 MGHDK and CDR2 SYGVNS. The CDR3 runs 15 residues. V lost 2 bases and J lost 2; bases outside the gene matches: 4. This CDR3 is CASSETRTGAYEQYF. The CDR3 region has the DNA TGTGCCAGCAGTGAAACCAGGACAGGGGCCTACGAGCAGTACTTC.

This clone was observed a few times. The V call is TRBV27, the J call TRBJ2-6; the match to TRBD1 covers 9 bases. Per germline, CDR1 MNHEY and CDR2 SMNVEV (reference sequence). There are 19 residues in the CDR3. Germline trimming cut 6 bases from V and 0 bases from J; bases unmatched to any gene: 12. For the CDR3, the DNA is TGTGCCAGCAGCTTGACAGGGGGTTCAATTGGCTCTGGGGCCAACGTCCTGACTTTC. This translates into CASSLTGGSIGSGANVLTF.

There are a few counts of this clone. V is TRBV5-6 and J is TRBJ2-3; 7 positions match TRBD1. The germline gives CDR1 SGHDT, CDR2 YYEEEE. The V and J ends lost 2 bases and 4 bases, in that order; junction bases with no gene match: 16. CDR3 size: 18 residues. The CDR3 loop reads CASSFPSIFDRAADTQYF. CDR3 nucleotides: TGTGCCAGCAGCTTCCCCTCGATTTTCGACAGGGCTGCAGATACGCAGTATTTT.

V gene TRBV30 combines with J gene TRBJ1-1; D ambiguous. The V gene lost 0 bases and the J gene lost 4 bases, with 3 bases spanning the gap. The V gene's germline CDR1 is GTSNPN and CDR2 SVGIG (reference sequence). The CDR3 spans 11 residues. The CDR3 is CAWSVSTEAFF. The CDR3 nucleotides are TGTGCCTGGAGTGTCAGCACTGAAGCTTTCTTT. The full variable domain, rest sourced from reference TRBV30 and TRBJ1-1, is SQTIHQWPATLVQPVGSPLSLECTVEGTSNPNLYWYRQAAGRGLQLLFYSVGIGQISSEVPQNLSASRPQDRQFILSSKKLLLSDSGFYLCAWSVSTEAFFGQGTRLTVV.